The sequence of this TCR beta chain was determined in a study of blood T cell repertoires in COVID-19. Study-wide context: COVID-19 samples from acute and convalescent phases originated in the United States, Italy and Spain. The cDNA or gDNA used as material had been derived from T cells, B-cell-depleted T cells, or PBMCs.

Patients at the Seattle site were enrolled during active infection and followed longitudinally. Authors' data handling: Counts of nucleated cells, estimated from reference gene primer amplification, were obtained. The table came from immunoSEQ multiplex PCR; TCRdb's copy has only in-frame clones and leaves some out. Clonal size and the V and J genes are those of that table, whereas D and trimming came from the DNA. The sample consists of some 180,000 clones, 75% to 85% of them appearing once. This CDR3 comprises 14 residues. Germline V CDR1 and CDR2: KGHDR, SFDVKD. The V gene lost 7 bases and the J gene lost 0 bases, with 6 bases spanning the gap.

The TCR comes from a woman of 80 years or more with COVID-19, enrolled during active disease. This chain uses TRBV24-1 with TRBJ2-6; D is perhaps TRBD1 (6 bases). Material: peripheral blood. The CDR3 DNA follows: TGTGCCACCAGGGACAGCTCTGGGGCCAACGTCCTGACTTTC. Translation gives CATRDSSGANVLTF.